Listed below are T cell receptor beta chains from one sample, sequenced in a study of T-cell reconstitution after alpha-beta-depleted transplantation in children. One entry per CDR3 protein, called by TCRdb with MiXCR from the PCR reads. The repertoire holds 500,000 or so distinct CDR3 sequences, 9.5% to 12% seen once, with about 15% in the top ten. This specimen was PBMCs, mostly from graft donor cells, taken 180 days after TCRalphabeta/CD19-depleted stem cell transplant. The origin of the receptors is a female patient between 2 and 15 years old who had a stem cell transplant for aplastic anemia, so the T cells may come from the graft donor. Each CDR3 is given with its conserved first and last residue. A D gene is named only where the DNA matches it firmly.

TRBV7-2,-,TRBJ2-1,CASSLGLRGGYNEQFF
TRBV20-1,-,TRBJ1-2,CSARRISDGYTF
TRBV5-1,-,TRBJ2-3,CASFRGSSTDTQYF
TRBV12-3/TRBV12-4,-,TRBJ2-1,CASTHVPARHEQFF
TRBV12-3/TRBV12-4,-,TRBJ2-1,CASRGALNEQFF
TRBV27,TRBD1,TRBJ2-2,CASSPWTGENTGELFF
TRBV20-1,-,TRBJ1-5,CSARAYVANQPQHF
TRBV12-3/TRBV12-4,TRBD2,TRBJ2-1,CASSPASGRGYEQFF
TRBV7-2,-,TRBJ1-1,CASSLVRRGNTEAFF
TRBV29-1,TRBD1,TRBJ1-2,CSVEVGRGNYGYTF
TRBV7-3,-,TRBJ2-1,CASSFGFGAYNEQFF
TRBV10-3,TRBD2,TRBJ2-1,CAISSLSGGLINEQFF
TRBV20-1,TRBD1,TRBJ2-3,CSARVGQGGSGDTQYF
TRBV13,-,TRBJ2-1,CASSSPDYPYNEQFF
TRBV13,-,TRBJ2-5,CASSLLVGQETQYF
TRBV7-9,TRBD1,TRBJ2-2,CASSTRQGHTGELFF
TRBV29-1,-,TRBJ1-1,CSVESGQNTEAFF
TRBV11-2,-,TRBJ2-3,CASSFTGPSTDTQYF
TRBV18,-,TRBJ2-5,CASSPRIEETQYF
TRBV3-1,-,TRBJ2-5,CASSRRPSIAVYQETQYF
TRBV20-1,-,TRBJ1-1,CSACRANTEAFF
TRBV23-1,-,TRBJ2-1,CASSQWGDSYNEQFF
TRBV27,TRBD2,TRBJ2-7,CASSFLAGGPYEQYF
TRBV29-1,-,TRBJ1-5,CSAVGGGNQPQHF
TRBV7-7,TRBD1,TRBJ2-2,CASSFHRDRGAGELFF
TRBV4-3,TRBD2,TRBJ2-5,CASSQGSSGRETQYF
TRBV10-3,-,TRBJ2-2,CAISAPRLTRLGELFF
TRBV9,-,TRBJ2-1,CATTLSGRYNEQFF
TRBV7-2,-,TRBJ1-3,CASSLESAGNTIYF
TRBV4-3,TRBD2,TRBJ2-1,CASSLQTSGMSYNEQFF
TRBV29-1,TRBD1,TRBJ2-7,CSVEATDRSSSYEQYF
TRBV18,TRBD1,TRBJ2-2,CASSQIRGSDTGELFF
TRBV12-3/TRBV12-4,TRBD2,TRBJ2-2,CASSPDGLAGVSGTGELFF
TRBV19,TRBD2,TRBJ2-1,CASSPRGSGMSYNEQFF
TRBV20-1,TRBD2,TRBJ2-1,CSARDGAGEGFF
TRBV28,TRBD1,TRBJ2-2,CASSSGTGGIGGELFF
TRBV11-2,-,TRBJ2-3,CASSSYRISTDTQYF
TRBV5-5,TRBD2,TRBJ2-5,CASGSGPRGRAQETQYF
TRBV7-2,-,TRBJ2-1,CASSPQRSYNEQFF